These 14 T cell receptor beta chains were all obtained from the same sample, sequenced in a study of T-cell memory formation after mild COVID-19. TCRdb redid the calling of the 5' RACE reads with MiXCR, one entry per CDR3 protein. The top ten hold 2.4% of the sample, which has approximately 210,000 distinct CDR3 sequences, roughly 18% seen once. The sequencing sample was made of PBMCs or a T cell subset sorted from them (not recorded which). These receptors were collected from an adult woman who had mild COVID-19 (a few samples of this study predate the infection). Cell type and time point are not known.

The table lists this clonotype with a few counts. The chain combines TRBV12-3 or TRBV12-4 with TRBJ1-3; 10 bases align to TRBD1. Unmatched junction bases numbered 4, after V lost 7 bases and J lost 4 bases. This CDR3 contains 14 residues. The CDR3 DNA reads TGTGCCAGCACCTGGGACAGGGGCGGAAACACCATATATTTT. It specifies CASTWDRGGNTIYF.

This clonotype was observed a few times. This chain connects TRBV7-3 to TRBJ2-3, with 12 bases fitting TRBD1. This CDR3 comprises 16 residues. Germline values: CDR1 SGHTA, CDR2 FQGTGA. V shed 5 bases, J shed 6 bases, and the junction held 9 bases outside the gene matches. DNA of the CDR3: TGTGCCAGCAGCGGACGGGACAGGGGGCTTGTGGATACGCAGTATTTT. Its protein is CASSGRDRGLVDTQYF.

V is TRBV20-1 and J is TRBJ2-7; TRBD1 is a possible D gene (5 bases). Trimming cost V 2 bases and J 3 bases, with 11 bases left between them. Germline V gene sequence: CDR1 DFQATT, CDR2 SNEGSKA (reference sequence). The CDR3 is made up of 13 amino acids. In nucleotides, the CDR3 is TGCAGTGCTAGAAGGGGCCTCAACTACGAGCAGTACTTC. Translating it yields CSARRGLNYEQYF.

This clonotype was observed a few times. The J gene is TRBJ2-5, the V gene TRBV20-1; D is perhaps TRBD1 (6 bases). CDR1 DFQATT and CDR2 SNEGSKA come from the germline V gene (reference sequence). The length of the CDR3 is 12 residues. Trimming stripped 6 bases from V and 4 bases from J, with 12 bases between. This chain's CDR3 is CSAPDSLETQYF. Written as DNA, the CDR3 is TGCAGTGCCCCGGACAGTTTAGAGACCCAGTACTTC.

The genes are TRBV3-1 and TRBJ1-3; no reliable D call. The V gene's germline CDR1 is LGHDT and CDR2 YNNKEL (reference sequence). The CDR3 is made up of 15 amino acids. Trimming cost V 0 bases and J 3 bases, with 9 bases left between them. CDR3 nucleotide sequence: TGTGCCAGCAGCCAAGAGGGAGGAGGTGGAAACACCATATATTTT. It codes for CASSQEGGGGNTIYF.

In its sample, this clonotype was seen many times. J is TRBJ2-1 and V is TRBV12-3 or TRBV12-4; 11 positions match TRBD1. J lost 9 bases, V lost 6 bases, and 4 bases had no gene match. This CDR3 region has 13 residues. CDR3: CASRGTGGIEQFF. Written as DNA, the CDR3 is TGTGCCAGCAGGGGGACAGGGGGGATTGAGCAGTTCTTC.

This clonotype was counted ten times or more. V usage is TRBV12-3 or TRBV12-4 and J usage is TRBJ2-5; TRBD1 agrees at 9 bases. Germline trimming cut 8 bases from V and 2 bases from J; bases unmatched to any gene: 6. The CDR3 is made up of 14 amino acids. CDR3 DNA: TGTGCCAGCTGTCCGGGACAGGGACAAGAGACCCAGTACTTC. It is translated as CASCPGQGQETQYF.

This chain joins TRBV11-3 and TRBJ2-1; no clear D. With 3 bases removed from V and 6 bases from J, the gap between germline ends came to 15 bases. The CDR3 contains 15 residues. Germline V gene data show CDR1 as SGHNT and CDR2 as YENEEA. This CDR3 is CASSFGSSQVNEQFF. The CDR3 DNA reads TGTGCCAGCAGCTTTGGCTCTAGTCAGGTCAATGAGCAGTTCTTC.

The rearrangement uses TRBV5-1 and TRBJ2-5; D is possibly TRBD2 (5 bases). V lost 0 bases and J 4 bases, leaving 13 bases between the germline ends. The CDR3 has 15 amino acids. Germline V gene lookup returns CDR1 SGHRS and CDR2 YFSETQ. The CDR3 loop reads CASSLDRGFSETQYF. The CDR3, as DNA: TGCGCCAGCAGCTTGGATCGGGGTTTCTCAGAGACCCAGTACTTC.

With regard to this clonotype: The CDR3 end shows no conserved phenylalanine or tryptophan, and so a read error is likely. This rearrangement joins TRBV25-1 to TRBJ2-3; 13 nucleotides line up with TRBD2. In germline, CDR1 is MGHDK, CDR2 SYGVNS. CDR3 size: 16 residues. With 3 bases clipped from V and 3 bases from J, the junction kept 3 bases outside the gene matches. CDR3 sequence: CASSDGTSGATDTQYL. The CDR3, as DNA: TGTGCCAGCAGTGATGGGACTAGCGGGGCGACAGATACGCAGTATCTT.

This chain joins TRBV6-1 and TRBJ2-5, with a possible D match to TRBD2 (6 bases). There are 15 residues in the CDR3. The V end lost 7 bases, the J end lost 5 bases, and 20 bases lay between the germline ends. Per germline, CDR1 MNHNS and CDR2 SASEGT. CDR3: CASTGSGGLGETQYF. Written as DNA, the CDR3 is TGTGCCAGCACCGGAAGTGGGGGACTCGGGGAGACCCAGTACTTC.

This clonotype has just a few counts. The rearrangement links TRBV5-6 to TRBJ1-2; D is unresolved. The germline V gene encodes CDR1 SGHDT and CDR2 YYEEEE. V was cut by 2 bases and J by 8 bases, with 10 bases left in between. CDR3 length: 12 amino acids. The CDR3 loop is CASSFVGYGYTF. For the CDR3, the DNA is TGTGCCAGCAGCTTTGTCGGGTACGGCTACACCTTC.

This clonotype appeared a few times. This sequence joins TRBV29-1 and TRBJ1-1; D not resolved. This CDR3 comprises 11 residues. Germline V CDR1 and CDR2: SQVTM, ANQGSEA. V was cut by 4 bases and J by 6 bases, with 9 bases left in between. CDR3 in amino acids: CSVVHTAEAFF. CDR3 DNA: TGCAGCGTTGTCCATACCGCTGAAGCTTTCTTT.

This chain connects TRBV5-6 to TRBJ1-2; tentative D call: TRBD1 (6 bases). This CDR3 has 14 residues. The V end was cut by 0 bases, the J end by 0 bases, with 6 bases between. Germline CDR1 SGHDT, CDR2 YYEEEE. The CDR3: CASSLGQANYGYTF. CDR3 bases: TGTGCCAGCAGCTTGGGACAGGCTAACTATGGCTACACCTTC. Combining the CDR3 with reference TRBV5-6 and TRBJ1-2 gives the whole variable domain DAGVTQSPTHLIKTRGQQVTLRCSPKSGHDTVSWYQQALGQGPQFIFQYYEEEERQRGNFPDRFSGHQFPNYSSELNVNALLLGDSALYLCASSLGQANYGYTFGSGTRLTVV.